These T cell receptor beta chains were read from a single sample in a study of shared clonotypes between healthy human individuals. Sequencing was performed with immunoSEQ multiplex PCR; in TCRdb, only in-frame clones are kept and a portion is missing. This sample has about 1.5 million clones, with 98% found just once. The sequenced material came from naive CD4+ T cells sorted from blood. The receptor set was obtained from a man in his thirties or forties in good health. Each CDR3 is given with its conserved first and last residue. Each record gives: clone size, V gene, J gene, D gene, CDR3 DNA, CDR3 protein. D genes are given only for firm matches. Not all rows give a size; the values are once, few, many and, for expanded clones, a class.

size: .
V: TRBV9
J: TRBJ2-3
D: .
DNA: TGTGCCAGCAGCCCTAGGAGCAGGCCTAGCACAGATACGCAGTATTTT
CDR3: CASSPRSRPSTDTQYF

size: .
V: TRBV10-3
J: TRBJ2-7
D: .
DNA: TGTGCCATCAGGGCGGCAGGGAACCACTACTACGAGCAGTACTTC
CDR3: CAIRAAGNHYYEQYF

size: .
V: TRBV11-3
J: TRBJ2-2
D: TRBD1
DNA: TGTGCCAGCAGCTGGGGACAGGGAAGCCACACCGGGGAGCTGTTTTTT
CDR3: CASSWGQGSHTGELFF

size: .
V: TRBV6-5
J: TRBJ2-5
D: .
DNA: TGTGCCACCCGAGTGGCGGGCCAAGAGACCCAGTACTTC
CDR3: CATRVAGQETQYF

size: .
V: TRBV21-1
J: TRBJ2-1
D: .
DNA: TGTGCCAGCAGCCGACGAGCCAGGGTACATAGCTCCAATGAGCAGTTCTTC
CDR3: CASSRRARVHSSNEQFF

size: .
V: TRBV7-8
J: TRBJ2-7
D: .
DNA: TGTGCCAGCAGCTTAGGGGCAGGGGGGATAACCTACGAGCAGTACTTC
CDR3: CASSLGAGGITYEQYF

size: .
V: TRBV7-8
J: TRBJ1-4
D: .
DNA: TGTGCCAGCAGCTTAGTCGGCAAAAGCATAACTAATGAAAAACTGTTTTTT
CDR3: CASSLVGKSITNEKLFF

size: .
V: TRBV4-1
J: TRBJ1-4
D: .
DNA: TGCGCCAGCAGCAGGGTGGGCGTTGGAAAACTGTTTTTT
CDR3: CASSRVGVGKLFF

size: .
V: TRBV6-1
J: TRBJ2-3
D: .
DNA: TGTGCCAGCAGTCCGACAGTCGCACCAGATACGCAGTATTTT
CDR3: CASSPTVAPDTQYF

size: .
V: TRBV7-9
J: TRBJ1-3
D: .
DNA: TGTGCCAGCAGCTTCCGGTTAAACACCATATATTTT
CDR3: CASSFRLNTIYF

size: .
V: TRBV6-1
J: TRBJ1-5
D: .
DNA: TGTGCCATACACAGGGTAGGCAGCAATCAGCCCCAGCATTTT
CDR3: CAIHRVGSNQPQHF

size: .
V: TRBV11-1
J: TRBJ2-7
D: .
DNA: TGTGCCAGCTCCATAGAGGGGCCAGCGGTCCTGTACTTC
CDR3: CASSIEGPAVLYF

size: .
V: TRBV28
J: TRBJ2-3
D: TRBD2
DNA: TGTGCCAGCAGTTCCGGGACTAGCGGGAGTCCCTCAGATACGCAGTATTTT
CDR3: CASSSGTSGSPSDTQYF

size: .
V: TRBV28
J: TRBJ1-2
D: TRBD1
DNA: TGTGCCAGCACCCCTTGGACAGGGGGCCTTCTTCGTTATGGCTACACCTTC
CDR3: CASTPWTGGLLRYGYTF

size: .
V: TRBV5-4
J: TRBJ2-7
D: .
DNA: TGTGCCAGCAGCCGAAGCGACTACGAGCAGTACTTC
CDR3: CASSRSDYEQYF

size: .
V: TRBV9
J: TRBJ2-2
D: .
DNA: TGTGCCAGCAGCGTAGAGGTCCGGATCGGGGAGCTGTTTTTT
CDR3: CASSVEVRIGELFF

size: .
V: TRBV27
J: TRBJ2-3
D: .
DNA: TGTGCCAGCAGGACGAATCGGGAGTCGAGGGATACGCAGTATTTT
CDR3: CASRTNRESRDTQYF

size: .
V: TRBV28
J: TRBJ1-2
D: .
DNA: TGTGCCACCTATCAGCCTCTTGGGGCCTATGGCTACACCTTC
CDR3: CATYQPLGAYGYTF

size: .
V: TRBV21-1
J: TRBJ1-4
D: .
DNA: TGTGCCAGCAGCATCGGACGATGGGCGGGTGAAAAACTGTTTTTT
CDR3: CASSIGRWAGEKLFF

size: .
V: TRBV9
J: TRBJ2-5
D: .
DNA: TGTGCCAGCAGCGTAGCAGGGTTCCAAGAGACCCAGTACTTC
CDR3: CASSVAGFQETQYF

size: .
V: TRBV14
J: TRBJ2-1
D: .
DNA: TGTGCCAGCAGCCCTGCCAATGAGCAGTTCTTC
CDR3: CASSPANEQFF

size: .
V: TRBV28
J: TRBJ2-7
D: TRBD1
DNA: TGTGCCAGCAGTACCCGGACAGGGAAAAAATACGAGCAGTACTTC
CDR3: CASSTRTGKKYEQYF

size: .
V: TRBV27
J: TRBJ2-1
D: .
DNA: TGTGCCAGCAGTTTAGCCGTGCCTTCCGAGCAGGGTCGGTTCTTC
CDR3: CASSLAVPSEQGRFF

size: .
V: TRBV5-4
J: TRBJ1-1
D: .
DNA: TGTGCCAGCTGGAACAGGGAATCCACTGAAGCTTTCTTT
CDR3: CASWNRESTEAFF

size: once
V: TRBV18
J: TRBJ2-2
D: .
DNA: TGTGCCAGCTCACCCTCCAGGGGCCAGGGCACCGGGGAGCTGTTTTTT
CDR3: CASSPSRGQGTGELFF

size: .
V: TRBV5-1
J: TRBJ2-1
D: .
DNA: TGCGCCAGCAGCCCTATACGTCCCCTAGGTAATGAGCAGTTCTTC
CDR3: CASSPIRPLGNEQFF

size: .
V: TRBV7-2
J: TRBJ2-3
D: .
DNA: TGTGCCAGCAGCCCAGGGGAATTCACAGATACGCAGTATTTT
CDR3: CASSPGEFTDTQYF

size: .
V: TRBV2
J: TRBJ1-2
D: .
DNA: TGTGCCAGCAGTGTCGGACGGGACGTATATGGCTACACCTTC
CDR3: CASSVGRDVYGYTF

size: .
V: TRBV9
J: TRBJ2-2
D: .
DNA: TGTGCCAGCACCGACGACAGCTACACCGGGGAGCTGTTTTTT
CDR3: CASTDDSYTGELFF

size: .
V: TRBV18
J: TRBJ2-2
D: TRBD2
DNA: TGTGCCAGCTCACCACGGAGTGCGAGCGGGGCGAACACCGGGGAGCTGTTTTTT
CDR3: CASSPRSASGANTGELFF

size: .
V: TRBV4-1
J: TRBJ2-1
D: .
DNA: TGCGCCAGCAGCCAGATACCGGTGGACTTCCAAGGCGATGAGCAGTTCTTC
CDR3: CASSQIPVDFQGDEQFF

size: .
V: TRBV5-4
J: TRBJ2-7
D: .
DNA: TGTGCCAGCAGCTCTCCCTCGGGTGGAGTCACTACCTACGAGCAGTACTTC
CDR3: CASSSPSGGVTTYEQYF

size: .
V: TRBV27
J: TRBJ2-7
D: .
DNA: TGTGCCACTCGCCTGGTGGGTGCTCCGGGGGCAAACTCCTACGAGCAGTACTTC
CDR3: CATRLVGAPGANSYEQYF

size: once
V: TRBV28
J: TRBJ2-7
D: TRBD1
DNA: TGTGCCAGTTGGGCTTCGGGACAGGGGTACGAGCAGTACTTC
CDR3: CASWASGQGYEQYF

size: .
V: TRBV7-2
J: TRBJ2-5
D: .
DNA: TGTGCCAGCAGCTTTCGGATGGGAGAGACCCAGTACTTC
CDR3: CASSFRMGETQYF

size: .
V: TRBV27
J: TRBJ2-7
D: .
DNA: TGTGCCAGCCAGGAGAGAAATTGGAGCTCCTACGAGCAGTACTTC
CDR3: CASQERNWSSYEQYF

size: .
V: TRBV28
J: TRBJ1-5
D: .
DNA: TGTGCCACCATACCTAGGAGCAATCAGCCCCAGCATTTT
CDR3: CATIPRSNQPQHF

size: .
V: TRBV10-2
J: TRBJ2-7
D: .
DNA: TGCGCCAGCATGCAGGTCTACGAGCAGTACTTC
CDR3: CASMQVYEQYF

size: .
V: TRBV10-3
J: TRBJ2-7
D: TRBD1
DNA: TGTGCCATCAGTGAGTCAGGGACAGGAGGGAGGCACGAGCAGTACTTC
CDR3: CAISESGTGGRHEQYF

size: .
V: TRBV4-3
J: TRBJ2-7
D: .
DNA: TGCGCCAGCAGCCAAGGAACGCTAGGGCGAGAGCAGTACTTC
CDR3: CASSQGTLGREQYF

size: .
V: TRBV15
J: TRBJ2-1
D: .
DNA: TGTGCCACCAGCAGAGATAGGGGGAGCTCCTACAATGAGCAGTTCTTC
CDR3: CATSRDRGSSYNEQFF

size: once
V: TRBV10-3
J: TRBJ2-7
D: .
DNA: TGTGCCATCAGTGAGTCGAAGTACGAGCAGTACTTC
CDR3: CAISESKYEQYF

size: .
V: TRBV28
J: TRBJ2-7
D: .
DNA: TGTGCCAGCACCTCTAGCCCTAGGGGGAACGAGCAGTACTTC
CDR3: CASTSSPRGNEQYF

size: .
V: TRBV5-1
J: TRBJ2-1
D: .
DNA: TGCGCCAGCAGCTCGGGGTTGGGACGGTCCCTATCAAACAATGAGCAGTTCTTC
CDR3: CASSSGLGRSLSNNEQFF

size: .
V: TRBV6-6
J: TRBJ2-7
D: .
DNA: TGTGCCAGCAGTAAGACGGGCTACGAGCAGTACTTC
CDR3: CASSKTGYEQYF

size: .
V: TRBV19
J: TRBJ1-2
D: .
DNA: TGTGCCAGTATCGGGGGGCCAGGGCTCGGCTACACCTTC
CDR3: CASIGGPGLGYTF